This T cell receptor beta chain originates from a study of T cells after somatic rescue of genetic block. Measured with immunoSEQ multiplex PCR; TCRdb has only the in-frame clones, and not every one. The sample contains roughly 67,000 clones, just under 95% of which appear only once. The CDR3 loop spans 18 amino acids. The germline V gene has CDR1 MGHRA and CDR2 YSYEKL. With V trimmed by 6 bases and J by 2 bases, 17 bases remained unmatched. The receptor was derived from a middle-aged man. The chain employs TRBV4-1 and TRBJ2-7, with TRBD2 matching over 9 bases. Sample: peripheral blood mononuclear cells (PBMCs). The CDR3 nucleotides read TGCGCCAGCAGTCTCCGTGTGGATAGCGGGAGTTTTCCCTACGAGCAGTACTTC. Residues: CASSLRVDSGSFPYEQYF.